These 27 T cell receptor beta chains were all obtained from the same sample, sequenced in a study of CD8+CD57+ T cells in acquired aplastic anemia. Researchers used genomic DNA as the template to profile TCR beta VDJ and CDR3. TCRdb used MiXCR to reprocess the reads, holding one entry per CDR3 protein. The sample consists of roughly 250,000 distinct CDR3 sequences, approximately 50% of them appearing once. Patients chosen for sequencing had shown CD8+CD57+ cell expansion by flow cytometry. Material for sequencing was sorted CD4+, CD8+, or CD8+CD57+ T cells (not recorded which) from PBMCs. The receptors come from a human donor with aplastic anemia.

This clonotype was seen repeatedly, ten times or more. This may be a read error, as it is one base from a much larger clone. The rearrangement uses TRBV24-1 and TRBJ2-2; perhaps TRBD2 as D (6 bases). This CDR3 has 16 residues. Deletions cut 2 bases from V and 4 bases from J, with 13 bases between. The V gene's germline CDR1 is KGHDR and CDR2 SFDVKD. The CDR3 DNA reads TGTGCCACCAGTGATTGGGGAGGTCGGAGCACCGGGGAGCTGTTTTTT. Its translation is CATSDWGGRSTGELFF.

This clonotype was detected a few times. The chain combines TRBV12-3 or TRBV12-4 with TRBJ2-1, with unresolved D. Trimming left V 3 bases short and J 4 bases short, with 4 bases between. CDR3 length: 12 amino acids. For the CDR3, the DNA is TGTGCCAGCAGTTTTAGTTACAATGAGCAGTTCTTC. Residues: CASSFSYNEQFF.

This clonotype has a count of ten or more. The rearrangement uses TRBV11-2 and TRBJ2-1; weak D call: TRBD2 (6 bases). The V and J ends lost 1 base and 8 bases respectively, with 12 bases between them. Per the germline V gene, CDR1 is SGHAT and CDR2 is FQNNGV. The length of the CDR3 is 14 residues. CDR3 sequence (DNA): TGTGCCAGCAGCTTAGCCACTAGGAGGGATGAGCAGTTCTTC. It is translated as CASSLATRRDEQFF. Based on the CDR3 plus reference TRBV11-2 and TRBJ2-1, the full variable domain is EAGVAQSPRYKIIEKRQSVAFWCNPISGHATLYWYQQILGQGPKLLIQFQNNGVVDDSQLPKDRFSAERLKGVDSTLKIQPAKLEDSAVYLCASSLATRRDEQFFGPGTRLTVL.

The chain joins TRBV7-2 to TRBJ2-1; TRBD1 matches at 7 bases. Germline-derived CDR1 and CDR2 are SGHTA and FQGNSA. This CDR3 has 14 amino acids. V was pared by 11 bases and J by 0 bases, with 7 bases of the junction left unmatched. The CDR3 DNA is TGTGCCGAACAGGGGTTTAGCTCCTACAATGAGCAGTTCTTC. Protein product: CAEQGFSSYNEQFF.

This clonotype was observed at least ten times. This chain connects TRBV20-1 to TRBJ2-1; TRBD1 might be the D (5 bases). V was clipped by 5 bases and J by 5 bases, with 19 bases between them. This CDR3 has 15 amino acids. Per the germline V gene, CDR1 is DFQATT and CDR2 is SNEGSKA (reference sequence). CDR3 sequence (DNA): TGCAGTGCTGCCCGACTCCTCTGGGGCCACAATGAGCAGTTCTTC. Its translation: CSAARLLWGHNEQFF.

This clonotype is large (0.1 to 1%) in the sample. The chain has TRBV7-9 and TRBJ1-1; the match to TRBD1 covers 7 bases. J lost 4 bases, V lost 5 bases, and 10 bases had no gene match. The CDR3 is 15 amino acids. In germline, CDR1 is SEHNR, CDR2 FQNEAQ (reference sequence). CDR3 amino acids: CASSLRYDRVTEAFF. For the CDR3, the DNA is TGTGCCAGCAGCCTAAGGTATGACAGGGTCACTGAAGCTTTCTTT. Full variable domain (missing parts from reference TRBV7-9 and TRBJ1-1): DTGVSQNPRHKITKRGQNVTFRCDPISEHNRLYWYRQTLGQGPEFLTYFQNEAQLEKSRLLSDRFSAERPKGSFSTLEIQRTEQGDSAMYLCASSLRYDRVTEAFFGQGTRLTVV.

This chain joins TRBV6-1 and TRBJ1-6; D not certain. V dropped 6 bases and J dropped 6 bases, with 18 bases sitting between them. The CDR3 runs 16 residues. CDR1 MNHNS and CDR2 SASEGT come from the germline V gene. This CDR3 reads CASRIGRLFGNSPLHF. The DNA of the CDR3 is TGTGCCAGCAGAATCGGCAGGCTCTTTGGTAATTCACCCCTCCACTTT.

This clonotype was observed a few times. A single base separates this from a much larger clone, so it may be a read error. The chain combines TRBV7-6 with TRBJ1-1, with D uncertain. The ends were cut back, 0 bases at V and 2 bases at J, with 13 bases in the middle. The CDR3 spans 16 residues. Germline V gene sequence: CDR1 SGHVS, CDR2 FNYEAQ. CDR3 protein: CASSLAIGKRNTEAFF. CDR3 coding DNA: TGTGCCAGCAGCTTAGCGATAGGCAAGAGAAACACTGAAGCTTTCTTT.

This clonotype showed up just once. The chain carries TRBV7-2 and TRBJ2-7, with 12 bases identical to TRBD1. The trim removed 10 bases at V and 6 bases at J, leaving 10 bases unmatched. Germline V gene lookup returns CDR1 SGHTA and CDR2 FQGNSA. This CDR3 has 14 residues. CDR3 region: CAITPGQGAFEQYF. The CDR3 region has the DNA TGTGCCATCACCCCGGGACAGGGGGCGTTCGAGCAGTACTTC. The entire variable domain, with the rest obtained from reference TRBV7-2 and TRBJ2-7, is as follows: GAGVSQSPSNKVTEKGKDVELRCDPISGHTALYWYRQSLGQGLEFLIYFQGNSAPDKSGLPSDRFSAERTGGSVSTLTIQRTQQEDSAVYLCAITPGQGAFEQYFGPGTRLTVT.

This sequence joins TRBV30 and TRBJ1-6; 10 nucleotides line up with TRBD1. Unmatched junction bases numbered 9, after V lost 2 bases and J lost 8 bases. Per germline, CDR1 GTSNPN and CDR2 SVGIG (reference sequence). The CDR3 totals 16 residues. DNA of the CDR3: TGTGCCTGGAGTCCCTGGGACAGGGGTTTTCATTCACCCCTCCACTTT. This gives the protein CAWSPWDRGFHSPLHF. The full variable domain, its missing parts supplied by reference TRBV30 and TRBJ1-6, is SQTIHQWPATLVQPVGSPLSLECTVEGTSNPNLYWYRQAAGRGLQLLFYSVGIGQISSEVPQNLSASRPQDRQFILSSKKLLLSDSGFYLCAWSPWDRGFHSPLHFGNGTRLTVT.

The chain employs TRBV5-1 and TRBJ1-6; TRBD1 matches at 8 bases. The V gene end was trimmed by 3 bases and the J gene end by 10 bases; junction bases not matched to a gene: 6. From germline, CDR1 is SGHRS and CDR2 YFSETQ. The CDR3 extends over 14 amino acids. The CDR3 bases are TGCGCCAGCAGCTGGACAGGGAAGAGATCACCCCTCCACTTT. As protein: CASSWTGKRSPLHF.

This clonotype occurred a few times. The chain couples TRBV19 to TRBJ2-3; D might be TRBD1 (5 bases). The V end lost 5 bases, the J end lost 3 bases, and 9 bases lay between the germline ends. Germline-derived CDR1 and CDR2 are LNHDA and SQIVND (reference sequence). The CDR3 runs to 13 residues. CDR3 nucleotide sequence: TGTGCCAGTAGTCCTTCAGGGACAGATACGCAGTATTTT. Translating it yields CASSPSGTDTQYF. Combining the CDR3 with reference TRBV19 and TRBJ2-3 gives the whole variable domain DGGITQSPKYLFRKEGQNVTLSCEQNLNHDAMYWYRQDPGQGLRLIYYSQIVNDFQKGDIAEGYSVSREKKESFPLTVTSAQKNPTAFYLCASSPSGTDTQYFGPGTRLTVL.

The V and J genes are TRBV15 and TRBJ2-1, with D perhaps matching TRBD1 or TRBD2 (5 bases each). The germline gives CDR1 LNHNV, CDR2 YYDKDF (reference sequence). Trimming pared 0 bases from V and 1 base from J, leaving 13 bases between. The CDR3 covers 17 residues. The CDR3 bases are TGTGCCACCAGCAGAGATCGGACGGGGCGATCCTACAATGAGCAGTTCTTC. Encoded protein: CATSRDRTGRSYNEQFF.

Comments on this clonotype: The junction and the germline gene differ at one end; a read error may be behind it. The chain has TRBV29-1 and TRBJ2-7; a weak D match, TRBD2 (5 bases). Germline-derived CDR1 and CDR2 are SQVTM and ANQGSEA. The CDR3 runs 13 residues. The CDR3: CGVVGVSSYEQYF. CDR3 DNA: TGCGGCGTTGTCGGGGTAAGCTCCTACGAGCAGTACTTC.

V is TRBV7-9 and J is TRBJ2-7; TRBD2 aligns across 8 bases. Germline loops: CDR1 SEHNR, CDR2 FQNEAQ (reference sequence). The length of the CDR3 is 14 residues. V was clipped by 6 bases and J by 1 base; unmatched bases: 5. Here the CDR3 reads CASRRGGESYEQYF. CDR3 DNA: TGTGCCAGCAGACGGGGGGGAGAGTCCTACGAGCAGTACTTC.

This sequence joins TRBV15 and TRBJ2-7; 9 bases are a match to TRBD1. Per the germline V gene, CDR1 is LNHNV and CDR2 is YYDKDF (reference sequence). This CDR3 spans 16 amino acids. Germline trimming cut 1 base from V and 3 bases from J; bases unmatched to any gene: 7. In DNA, the CDR3 is TGTGCCACCAGCAGAGTAGAGGGACAGGGAAGCTACGAGCAGTACTTC. The encoded protein is CATSRVEGQGSYEQYF.

The rearrangement joins TRBV12-3 or TRBV12-4 to TRBJ2-5, with TRBD2 identical over 8 bases. This CDR3 spans 15 amino acids. J gave up 9 bases and V 5 bases, and 14 bases lay outside the gene matches. The CDR3 nucleotides read TGTGCCAGCAGTCCGCCACCGGGGGGGTCGGGGCCCCAGTACTTC. Protein: CASSPPPGGSGPQYF.

This clonotype has at least ten counts. The rearrangement links TRBV5-4 to TRBJ2-1; 9 bases match TRBD2. CDR3 size: 17 residues. With 1 base clipped from V and 5 bases from J, the junction kept 10 bases outside the gene matches. CDR1 is SGHNT, CDR2 YYREEE, per germline (reference sequence). CDR3 loop: CASSLLIAGGVNNEQFF. CDR3 coding DNA: TGTGCCAGCAGCTTGTTGATCGCGGGGGGGGTGAACAATGAGCAGTTCTTC. The variable domain in full, with the rest retrieved from reference TRBV5-4 and TRBJ2-1, is ETGVTQSPTHLIKTRGQQVTLRCSSQSGHNTVSWYQQALGQGPQFIFQYYREEENGRGNFPPRFSGLQFPNYSSELNVNALELDDSALYLCASSLLIAGGVNNEQFFGPGTRLTVL.

The V call is TRBV29-1, the J call TRBJ1-2, with D unresolved. V was cut by 4 bases and J by 6 bases, with 9 bases left in between. CDR3 length: 11 residues. Germline V gene lookup returns CDR1 SQVTM and CDR2 ANQGSEA. CDR3 bases: TGCAGCGTTGGTCCCGAGAATGGCTACACCTTC. Protein product: CSVGPENGYTF.

The chain joins TRBV7-3 to TRBJ2-2, with D maybe TRBD1 (6 bases). Trimming removed 4 bases from V and 4 bases from J, with 13 bases in between. CDR3 length: 15 amino acids. Germline assignment: CDR1 SGHTA and CDR2 FQGTGA. CDR3 region: CASSSSGTSTGELFF. The CDR3 bases are TGTGCCAGCAGCTCCTCCGGGACAAGCACCGGGGAGCTGTTTTTT.

This clonotype has at least ten counts. This sequence joins TRBV12-3 or TRBV12-4 and TRBJ2-1, with D perhaps matching TRBD2 (6 bases). This CDR3 has 15 residues. V shed 3 bases and J shed 1 base, with 10 bases lying between them. CDR3: CASSLSSGSYNEQFF. The CDR3 region has the DNA TGTGCCAGCAGTTTGTCCAGCGGGTCCTACAATGAGCAGTTCTTC.

The sample holds many counts of this clonotype. The CDR3 is CSEGINTEAFF. The CDR3 nucleotides are TGCAGTGAAGGGATCAACACTGAAGCTTTCTTT. This chain links TRBV20-1 with TRBJ1-1; no reliable D call. The CDR3 is 11 residues long. V lost 7 bases and J 2 bases, leaving 8 bases between the germline ends. The germline gives CDR1 DFQATT, CDR2 SNEGSKA (reference sequence).

The chain couples TRBV3-1 to TRBJ2-2, with 14 bases aligning to TRBD2. Germline CDR1 is LGHDT and CDR2 is YNNKEL (reference sequence). V lost 2 bases to trimming and J lost 4 bases; unmatched junction nucleotides: 6. This CDR3 comprises 18 residues. CDR3 in DNA: TGTGCCAGCAGCCAACCCCGGGGACTAGCGGGAGCCACCGGGGAGCTGTTTTTT. It translates to CASSQPRGLAGATGELFF.

V is TRBV10-3 and J is TRBJ1-4; tentative D call: TRBD1 (5 bases). Germline CDR1 reads ENHRY; CDR2 reads SYGVKD. V lost 10 bases, J lost 10 bases, and 28 bases lay in between. There are 16 residues in the CDR3. The CDR3 region is CASREQSGTVDGKLFF. The CDR3 bases are TGTGCCAGCAGAGAGCAGTCCGGGACGGTCGATGGAAAACTGTTTTTT.

In regard to this clonotype: Possible read error: a much larger clone is one base away. This is likely a read error, given that the CDR3 carries no conserved phenylalanine or tryptophan at its end. The chain has TRBV11-2 and TRBJ2-7; 13 bases agree with TRBD2. V dropped 7 bases and J dropped 2; count of bases not matched to a gene: 2. The CDR3 is 14 amino acids. CDR1 SGHAT and CDR2 FQNNGV come from the germline V gene. The CDR3: CASKGLAGPYEQYL. DNA of the CDR3: TGTGCCAGCAAGGGACTAGCGGGGCCCTACGAGCAGTACCTC.

This clonotype was observed at least ten times. The chain joins TRBV4-3 to TRBJ2-7, with unresolved D. V lost 0 bases and J lost 1, with 10 bases in between. The CDR3 spans 15 residues. Germline CDR1 is LGHNA and CDR2 is YSLEER. CDR3 DNA: TGCGCCAGCAGCCAAGATCGCGGTAATTCCTACGAGCAGTACTTC. Its translation: CASSQDRGNSYEQYF.

The chain recombines TRBV19 with TRBJ1-6, with 7 positions matching TRBD1. Germline-derived CDR1 and CDR2 are LNHDA and SQIVND (reference sequence). J was trimmed by 2 bases and V by 8 bases; bases with no gene match: 3. The CDR3 length is 14 residues. The CDR3 spells CASQGGTYNSPLHF. In nucleotides, the CDR3 is TGTGCCAGTCAGGGGGGTACCTATAATTCACCCCTCCACTTT.